What follows is one T cell receptor beta chain and its context. Its antigen is not yet known. At one end the junction does not follow the germline gene, possibly because of a read error. The treatment or condition label of this sample denotes: allogeneic hematopoietic cell transplantation with graft depleted of TCRalphabeta T cells and CD19 B cells. Transplant recipients were children who received TCRalphabeta/CD19-depleted allogeneic hematopoietic cell grafts. Spanning cysteine to phenylalanine, the CDR3 consists of 13 amino acids. The kept DNA is CDR3 alone, 39 bases in frame from the first base. The source of the sample is a study of T-cell reconstitution after alpha-beta-depleted transplantation in children (dated by TCRdb to about 2016). General notes on the study: T-cell immune reconstitution after TCRalphabeta/CD19-depleted allogeneic hematopoietic cell transplantation in children was quantitatively tracked in the study by means of TCR repertoire profiling.

Study-wide findings and limitations: The frequencies of hyperexpanded clones fell over the following months, and after one year, T-cell counts and TCRbeta diversity were mostly attributed to newly produced T cells. Apparently early alphabetaT-cell count recovery about two months after transplant reportedly relied on only several hundred rapidly expanded clones derived from non-depleted graft cells. In some patients, the high TCRbeta diversity seen at day 60 was put down to recipient T cells and intrathymic progenitors that had survived conditioning.

Libraries were built with PCR. Sequencing took place on an Illumina HiSeq 2500. TCR libraries were prepared with molecular barcoding, using unique molecular identifiers to normalize TCRbeta repertoire quantification. TCRdb took the public reads, trimmed them with fastp at Q25, ran MiXCR for clone calling and kept in-frame beta chains. CDR3 protein sequences are deduplicated, and each keeps its most common genes and DNA. In this sample the table shows about 300,000 distinct CDR3 sequences, about 9.5% of which occur a single time. Roughly 7% of the sample comes from the top ten. The sample was PBMCs, taken before TCRalphabeta/CD19-depleted stem cell transplant. The chain joins TRBV12-3 or TRBV12-4 to TRBJ2-1; the D gene may be TRBD1 or TRBD2, since each aligns over 5 bases. The sequence was collected from a boy under two years old with acute myeloid leukemia, due to receive a stem cell transplant. This receptor carries the CDR3 CASSLGGWNGQFF. The sequenced DNA: TGTGCCAGCAGTTTAGGGGGGTGGAATGGGCAGTTCTTC.